The entry below describes one T cell receptor (beta chain). Its antigen is as yet unknown. Each of the donors was a healthy bone marrow donor. This sample is part of a study of cytomegalovirus exposure and HLA in healthy donors. Vbeta (60) and Jbeta (13) primers were used in the PCR. TCRdb's table, derived via immunoSEQ multiplex PCR, lists solely in-frame clones and lacks some. This table holds some 150,000 clones, about four fifths found once. Study-wide findings and caveats: After further analysis at a later stage, roughly 16,000 TCR beta sequences were associated with HLA alleles at 0.05 false discovery rate.

Per the germline V gene, CDR1 is SGHRS and CDR2 is YFSETQ. The V end lost 2 bases, the J end lost 1 base, and 9 bases lay between the germline ends. There are 14 residues in the CDR3. The chain couples TRBV5-1 to TRBJ1-1, with D tentatively TRBD1 (5 bases). Sequenced: PBMCs. This TCR was recovered from a man in his fifties in good health and CMV-seropositive. CDR3 DNA: TGCGCCAGCAGCTTACAGGCGACGAACACTGAAGCTTTCTTT. Its protein product is CASSLQATNTEAFF.